This T cell receptor beta chain was observed in a study of blood T cell repertoires in COVID-19. Study-wide background: The recovered donors of Cohort 3 showed two negative PCRs, clearance, or symptom resolution.

Ages ranged from about 18 to 89 years, with residence in 20 to 30 US areas. Trimming took 5 bases from V and 2 from J; bases not matched to a gene: 7. Looked up from germline, CDR1 is SGHAT and CDR2 is FQDESV (reference sequence). This CDR3 is built from 15 residues. Produced via immunoSEQ multiplex PCR; TCRdb's table is partial and in-frame only. The repertoire consists of some 200,000 clones, with roughly 91% occurring once and the leading ten covering 7.2%. This chain uses TRBV11-1 with TRBJ1-2; TRBD1 aligns across 8 bases. The specimen was PBMCs or T cells enriched from blood (not recorded which). The source is a man aged 25 to 45 in a cohort exposed to, infected with or recovered from COVID-19 (not recorded which). The CDR3, as DNA: TGTGCCAGCAGCGACCCTCGGACAGGGAACTATGGCTACACCTTC. It specifies CASSDPRTGNYGYTF. Using reference TRBV11-1 and TRBJ1-2 for the parts outside the CDR3, the full variable domain is EAEVAQSPRYKITEKSQAVAFWCDPISGHATLYWYRQILGQGPELLVQFQDESVVDDSQLPKDRFSAERLKGVDSTLKIQPAELGDSAMYLCASSDPRTGNYGYTFGSGTRLTVV.